This passage covers 22 T cell receptor beta chains from one sample sequenced in a study of sequential checkpoint blockade in melanoma. The treatment: randomized to nivolumab then ipilimumab (arm A) or the reverse (arm B). Assay: immunoSEQ multiplex PCR; the TCRdb copy retains only in-frame clones and omits some. The sample yields about 9,300 clones, approximately 25% seen once. This specimen was tumor tissue (inferred from file names), taken from a patient given nivolumab and ipilimumab in sequence. The receptors here all came from a human donor with melanoma.

This clone showed up many times. The chain combines TRBV11-3 with TRBJ2-7; possible D gene TRBD1, 5 bases. Germline loops: CDR1 SGHNT, CDR2 YENEEA. This CDR3 spans 14 amino acids. Trimming stripped 4 bases from V and 3 bases from J, with 13 bases between. The CDR3 DNA is TGTGCCAGCAGCTACGACCCCCAGGGCTACGAGCAGTACTTC. This encodes CASSYDPQGYEQYF.

The chain links TRBV29-1 to TRBJ1-2; D ambiguous. V lost 7 bases and J lost 7, with 16 bases in between. Per the germline V gene, CDR1 is SQVTM and CDR2 is ANQGSEA. This CDR3 region has 12 residues. The CDR3 DNA follows: TGCAGCGGAACTAACTCCCGGGGTGGCTACACCTTC. This encodes CSGTNSRGGYTF.

This chain joins TRBV19 and TRBJ2-3; TRBD1 is a possible D gene (6 bases). Trimming took off 5 bases at V and 2 bases at J, with 23 bases between the two ends. Per the germline V gene, CDR1 is LNHDA and CDR2 is SQIVND (reference sequence). The CDR3 loop spans 18 amino acids. In DNA form, the CDR3 reads TGTGCCAGTAGTTTGTATTTTTTTGGAACAGGGCCCACAGATACGCAGTATTTT. Protein sequence: CASSLYFFGTGPTDTQYF.

Many counts were recorded for this clone. V gene TRBV6-7 combines with J gene TRBJ2-2; 10 positions match TRBD1. TRBV6-7 is an ORF; its function is uncertain. The CDR3 has 15 amino acids. V lost 3 bases and J lost 6; bases outside the gene matches: 4. The CDR3 is CASSYGTGAPGELFF. CDR3 DNA sequence: TGTGCCAGCAGTTATGGGACAGGGGCGCCCGGGGAGCTGTTTTTT.

This clone has just a few counts. This sequence joins TRBV6-8 and TRBJ1-6; a weak D match, TRBD1 (5 bases). The CDR3 length is 16 residues. The V gene's germline CDR1 is MNHGY and CDR2 SAAAGT. Trimming took 7 bases from V and 10 from J, leaving 23 bases between them. The CDR3 DNA reads as TGTGCCAGCACCCGATCCTCTGACCCAGGGAGCTCACCCCTCCACTTT. This sequence encodes CASTRSSDPGSSPLHF.

This clone came up many times. The genes are TRBV11-3 and TRBJ1-2; D gene ambiguous. Trimming shortened V by 2 bases and J by 8 bases, and 18 bases separated the two germline ends. The length of the CDR3 is 15 residues. In germline, CDR1 is SGHNT, CDR2 YENEEA. CDR3 sequence: CASSLREDPYEGYTF. CDR3 coding DNA: TGTGCCAGCAGCTTACGTGAAGATCCTTATGAGGGCTACACCTTC.

J is TRBJ1-1 and V is TRBV6-7; D gene unclear. TRBV6-7 is given ORF status, its function remaining uncertain. Trimming cost V 7 bases and J 1 base, with 4 bases left between them. CDR3 size: 11 residues. The CDR3: CASKENTEAFF. DNA of the CDR3: TGTGCCAGCAAAGAGAACACTGAAGCTTTCTTT.

The CDR3 nucleotides read TGTGCCAGCAGCTTGGCCCCCAGAGGGAATCAGCCCCAGCATTTT. The encoded protein is CASSLAPRGNQPQHF. The chain couples TRBV11-3 to TRBJ1-5; D remains ambiguous. Trimming pared 3 bases from V and 4 bases from J, leaving 13 bases between. The CDR3 is 15 residues long. Germline values: CDR1 SGHNT, CDR2 YENEEA.

This clone was counted only a few times. The V gene is TRBV9, the J gene TRBJ2-7, with TRBD1 matching 10 bases. The CDR3 is made up of 15 amino acids. Germline values: CDR1 SGDLS, CDR2 YYNGEE. V gave up 6 bases and J gave up 6 bases; unmatched junction bases: 12. The CDR3 sequence: CASTQAGTGDFEQYF. CDR3 nucleotides: TGTGCCAGCACCCAAGCTGGGACAGGGGACTTCGAGCAGTACTTC.

This clone has a handful of counts. The chain couples TRBV6-8 to TRBJ2-5; D might be TRBD2 (7 bases). In germline, CDR1 is MNHGY, CDR2 SAAAGT. Between the trimmed V and J ends, which lost 5 bases and 0 bases, there was a span of 16 bases. The CDR3 is 16 amino acids. The CDR3 bases are TGTGCCAGCAGTCGGCCGCGGGGGCCGTACCAAGAGACCCAGTACTTC. Protein product: CASSRPRGPYQETQYF.

By share, this clone counts as medium-sized. The chain has TRBV9 and TRBJ1-1, with 9 positions matching TRBD1. In germline, CDR1 is SGDLS, CDR2 YYNGEE. CDR3 length equals 15 residues. With V trimmed by 6 bases and J by 4 bases, 10 bases remained unmatched. Here the CDR3 reads CASNPPTGGATEAFF. The CDR3 DNA follows: TGTGCCAGCAACCCCCCGACAGGGGGTGCCACTGAAGCTTTCTTT.

J is TRBJ2-2 and V is TRBV5-1; possible D gene TRBD1, 5 bases. The V end lost 1 base, the J end lost 7 bases, and 17 bases lay between the germline ends. The CDR3 covers 16 residues. Germline V gives CDR1 SGHRS, CDR2 YFSETQ. CDR3 DNA: TGCGCCAGCAGCTTGTCTGTAGCTATAGGGGTCGGGGAGCTGTTTTTT. The encoded protein is CASSLSVAIGVGELFF.

The V call is TRBV19, the J call TRBJ1-2; 8 bases are a match to TRBD1. The CDR3 runs to 14 residues. Looked up from germline, CDR1 is LNHDA and CDR2 is SQIVND (reference sequence). Trimming took 5 bases from V and 8 from J; bases not matched to a gene: 10. CDR3 sequence: CASSARDRLKGYTF. In DNA form, the CDR3 reads TGTGCCAGTAGTGCCCGGGACAGGCTAAAGGGCTACACCTTC.

V usage is TRBV6-8 and J usage is TRBJ2-1, with TRBD2 as a possible D gene (5 bases). There are 15 residues in the CDR3. The germline V and J ends were trimmed by 6 bases and 0 bases, with 12 bases remaining between them. From germline, CDR1 is MNHGY and CDR2 SAAAGT. The CDR3 here is CASSRGSPSYNEQFF. The CDR3 nucleotides are TGTGCCAGCAGCCGCGGGTCGCCCTCCTACAATGAGCAGTTCTTC.

The chain employs TRBV9 and TRBJ1-6, with D unresolved. Trimming removed 5 bases from V and 6 bases from J, with 9 bases in between. The CDR3 is 13 residues long. The germline V gene has CDR1 SGDLS and CDR2 YYNGEE. This chain's CDR3 is CASSIEVNSPLHF. The CDR3 DNA sequence: TGTGCCAGCAGTATCGAAGTTAATTCACCCCTCCACTTT.

V gene TRBV19 combines with J gene TRBJ1-1; D remains ambiguous. V lost 3 bases to trimming and J lost 1 base, with 6 bases between them. The CDR3 is 13 residues long. Germline V gene lookup returns CDR1 LNHDA and CDR2 SQIVND (reference sequence). The CDR3 region is CASSIRWNTEAFF. The CDR3 DNA reads TGTGCCAGTAGTATCCGGTGGAACACTGAAGCTTTCTTT.

This clone was picked up a small number of times. The rearrangement joins TRBV23-1 to TRBJ1-1, with D possibly matching TRBD1 (6 bases). TRBV23-1 is reported as an ORF; its role is uncertain. V lost 6 bases and J lost 11, with 19 bases in between. The CDR3 is 13 amino acids. The CDR3 is CASSLDTGFSAFF. The CDR3 DNA reads TGCGCCAGCAGCTTGGATACAGGGTTTAGTGCTTTCTTT.

The chain is built from TRBV15 and TRBJ2-2; a possible D gene is TRBD1 (5 bases). V lost 0 bases and J lost 1, with 9 bases in between. CDR3 size: 16 residues. The germline V gene encodes CDR1 LNHNV and CDR2 YYDKDF (reference sequence). The CDR3 nucleotides read TGTGCCACCAGCAGAGATCCAGGGCAGAACACCGGGGAGCTGTTTTTT. It yields the protein CATSRDPGQNTGELFF.

This clone was picked up a small number of times. The rearrangement links TRBV6-8 to TRBJ2-1; perhaps TRBD2 as D (6 bases). Germline V CDR1 and CDR2: MNHGY, SAAAGT. The V end was cut by 7 bases, the J end by 10 bases, with 17 bases between. The CDR3 loop spans 13 amino acids. The CDR3 loop reads CASTSTLGREQFF. The CDR3 nucleotides are TGTGCCAGCACTTCGACTTTGGGGAGGGAGCAGTTCTTC.

This clone is medium-sized (0.01 to 0.1%) by share. In DNA form, the CDR3 reads TGTGCCAGCAGCTTAGTGGGGTCGGCTAATGAAAAACTGTTTTTT. This translates into CASSLVGSANEKLFF. This chain links TRBV11-3 with TRBJ1-4, with D unclear. Per germline, CDR1 SGHNT and CDR2 YENEEA. CDR3 size: 15 residues. The V and J ends lost 1 base and 3 bases respectively, with 9 bases between them.

This clone was found many times. V and J are TRBV4-1 and TRBJ2-7; D possibly corresponds to TRBD2 (6 bases). This CDR3 spans 16 amino acids. Trimming stripped 1 base from V and 3 bases from J, with 16 bases between. Germline CDR1 and CDR2: MGHRA and YSYEKL. CDR3 DNA sequence: TGCGCCAGCAGCCAAGCGACGGGGGACCCGATCTACGAGCAGTACGTC. It yields the protein CASSQATGDPIYEQYV.

The rearrangement links TRBV10-2 to TRBJ2-7, with 10 nucleotides matching TRBD1. Germline lookup yields CDR1 WSHSY and CDR2 SAAADI. Trimming at V came to 4 bases and at J to 6 bases, leaving 6 bases not matched to a gene. This CDR3 has 14 amino acids. CDR3 sequence (DNA): TGCGCCAGCAGTGCCGGACAGGGGGGAATCGAGCAGTACTTC. Protein sequence: CASSAGQGGIEQYF.